This paragraph reports one T cell receptor beta chain. Its matching antigen is unknown. These data originate in a study of T cell repertoires in cytomegalovirus infection. Study-level points and caveats: Dominant in the ex vivo response were TCR beta clonotypes restricted by HLA-C and specific for CMV.

Germline assignment: CDR1 SNHLY and CDR2 FYNNEI. The J segment lost 6 bases and the V segment lost 6 bases, leaving 6 bases of the junction unmatched. This CDR3 contains 15 residues. In TCRdb, the reads were re-called with MiXCR into one record per CDR3 protein. Of roughly 500,000 distinct CDR3 sequences listed, roughly a third are singletons. Sequences were derived from cultured PBMCs, sampled from culture after CMV antigen stimulation. The chain combines TRBV2 with TRBJ2-1; TRBD2 agrees at 12 bases. This TCR was recovered from a human donor in good health (CMV status not recorded). Some clones in this sample may be carry-over from other donors' samples. CDR3 DNA: TGTGCCAGCAGGCGACTAGCGGGAGTAGGCAATGAGCAGTTCTTC. As protein: CASRRLAGVGNEQFF.